Listed below are T cell receptor beta chains from one sample, sequenced in a study of cytomegalovirus exposure and HLA in healthy donors. Some clones are missing from TCRdb's copy, which holds only in-frame ones; the method was immunoSEQ multiplex PCR. The data show 210,000 or so clones, approximately 85% seen once. Sequenced input: PBMCs. All receptors derive from a girl aged 2 to 10 in good health and CMV-seronegative. Both conserved end residues are part of each CDR3. A D gene is named only where the DNA matches it firmly. Rows give clone size only sometimes, using once, few, many, or a class for an expanded clone.

V gene	J gene	D gene	clone size	CDR3 protein	CDR3 DNA
TRBV6-4	TRBJ1-1	.	.	CASSQRERGEAFF	TGTGCCAGCAGCCAACGCGAAAGGGGCGAAGCTTTCTTT
TRBV9	TRBJ2-1	TRBD2	.	CASSVYSGGSGGYNEQFF	TGTGCCAGCAGCGTTTATAGCGGGGGGTCTGGGGGCTACAATGAGCAGTTCTTC
TRBV6-5	TRBJ2-3	.	.	CASIGRATDTQYF	TGTGCCAGCATCGGGCGGGCTACAGATACGCAGTATTTT
TRBV2	TRBJ2-5	TRBD2	.	CASSALAGVRRETQYF	TGTGCCAGCAGTGCCCTAGCGGGAGTAAGGAGAGAGACCCAGTACTTC
TRBV10-3	TRBJ2-1	TRBD1	.	CAISELRGEQFF	TGTGCCATCAGTGAGCTCAGGGGGGAGCAGTTCTTC
TRBV4-2	TRBJ2-7	TRBD2	few	CASSQGAGVGYEQYF	TGTGCCAGCAGCCAGGGAGCGGGAGTCGGCTACGAGCAGTACTTC
TRBV10-1	TRBJ1-1	.	few	CASSEFYTGTEAFF	TGCGCCAGCAGTGAGTTTTACACAGGCACTGAAGCTTTCTTT
TRBV7-2	TRBJ1-5	TRBD1	.	CASRPGGSNQPQHF	TGTGCCAGCAGACCAGGGGGGAGCAATCAGCCCCAGCATTTT
TRBV11-2	TRBJ2-7	TRBD2	.	CASSETSGTYEQYF	TGTGCCAGCAGCGAGACTAGCGGGACCTACGAGCAGTACTTC
TRBV5-5	TRBJ2-4	.	.	CASSSALTDRNIQYF	TGTGCCAGCAGTTCGGCCCTCACGGACAGAAACATTCAGTACTTC
TRBV28	TRBJ2-2	.	.	CASSKGGNTGELFF	TGTGCCAGCAGTAAGGGAGGGAACACCGGGGAGCTGTTTTTT
TRBV11-2	TRBJ1-2	.	.	CASSARQSYGYTF	TGTGCCAGCAGCGCGCGACAGTCATATGGCTACACCTTC
TRBV7-9	TRBJ1-6	.	.	CASHGVENSPLHF	TGTGCCAGCCACGGGGTGGAGAATTCACCCCTCCACTTT
TRBV7-9	TRBJ1-1	TRBD1	.	CASSLPGQGMNTEAFF	TGTGCCAGCAGCTTACCGGGACAGGGCATGAACACTGAAGCTTTCTTT
TRBV5-1	TRBJ2-3	TRBD2	.	CASSLERGDTDTQYF	TGCGCCAGCAGCTTGGAACGGGGGGACACAGATACGCAGTATTTT
TRBV6-1	TRBJ1-1	TRBD1	.	CASSGEGGETEAFF	TGTGCCAGCAGTGGAGAAGGGGGCGAGACTGAAGCTTTCTTT
TRBV5-1	TRBJ2-1	TRBD2	.	CASSQTSGRALKSDEQFF	TGCGCCAGCAGCCAAACTAGCGGGAGGGCACTTAAGAGCGATGAGCAGTTCTTC
TRBV6-1	TRBJ2-1	TRBD1	.	CASTSGTGAYNEQFF	TGTGCCAGCACGTCGGGGACAGGGGCGTACAATGAGCAGTTCTTC
TRBV19	TRBJ2-5	TRBD2	.	CASSRTSGRETQYF	TGTGCCAGTAGTCGGACTAGCGGGAGGGAGACCCAGTACTTC
TRBV6-1	TRBJ1-2	TRBD1	.	CASSPQGADYGYTF	TGTGCCAGCAGTCCACAGGGGGCGGACTATGGCTACACCTTC
TRBV6-5	TRBJ2-5	TRBD2	.	CASSTGGRPTQYF	TGTGCCAGCAGCACGGGCGGGAGGCCCACCCAGTACTTC
TRBV29-1	TRBJ1-2	TRBD1	.	CSVDLTGTNYGYTF	TGCAGCGTTGACTTGACAGGGACTAACTATGGCTACACCTTC
TRBV7-6	TRBJ1-5	.	.	CASSLKGDQPQHF	TGTGCCAGCAGCTTAAAGGGGGATCAGCCCCAGCATTTT
TRBV30	TRBJ2-6	.	.	CAWSRGSGANVLTF	TGTGCCTGGAGTCGGGGGTCTGGGGCCAACGTCCTGACTTTC
TRBV5-4	TRBJ2-4	TRBD2	few	CASSLEASGAKNIQYF	TGTGCCAGCAGCTTGGAGGCTAGCGGTGCCAAAAACATTCAGTACTTC
TRBV27	TRBJ2-7	.	.	CASSGTPAYEQYF	TGTGCCAGCAGTGGGACACCCGCCTACGAGCAGTACTTC
TRBV7-9	TRBJ2-7	TRBD1	.	CSSSLARGRGRLYEQYF	TGTTCCAGCAGCTTAGCCCGCGGCAGGGGGAGATTATACGAGCAGTACTTC
TRBV5-1	TRBJ1-1	TRBD1	.	CASSKDRGTTEAFF	TGCGCCAGCAGCAAGGACAGGGGGACGACTGAAGCTTTCTTT
TRBV19	TRBJ1-6	.	.	CATSRARPNNSPLHF	TGTGCCACCAGCAGGGCCCGCCCCAATAATTCACCCCTCCACTTT
TRBV27	TRBJ2-2	TRBD2	.	CASRKDRGLAGGRTGELFF	TGTGCCAGCAGGAAGGACAGGGGACTAGCGGGGGGGAGGACCGGGGAGCTGTTTTTT
TRBV5-1	TRBJ2-7	TRBD1	.	CASSSRDRQPYEQYF	TGCGCCAGCAGCTCCCGGGACAGGCAACCTTACGAGCAGTACTTC
TRBV5-1	TRBJ2-7	TRBD2	.	CASSPGRVYEQYF	TGCGCCAGCAGCCCCGGGAGGGTCTACGAGCAGTACTTC
TRBV5-6	TRBJ1-5	TRBD1	.	CASSRQTGESNQPQHF	TGTGCCAGCAGCAGGCAGACAGGGGAGAGCAATCAGCCCCAGCATTTT
TRBV5-1	TRBJ1-1	.	.	CASSPPGENTEAFF	TGCGCCAGCAGCCCCCCCGGTGAGAACACTGAAGCTTTCTTT
TRBV6-9	TRBJ2-1	TRBD2	.	CARSGGPNNEQFF	TGTGCCAGGAGCGGGGGGCCCAACAATGAGCAGTTCTTC
TRBV5-4	TRBJ2-7	.	.	CASSLDTGLSYEQYF	TGTGCCAGCAGCTTGGACACAGGACTATCCTACGAGCAGTACTTC
TRBV5-1	TRBJ1-2	.	.	CASSRPTDSYGYTF	TGCGCCAGCAGCCGCCCGACCGACAGTTATGGCTACACCTTC
TRBV7-8	TRBJ1-1	TRBD1	.	CASSLHKKRQGADTEAFF	TGTGCCAGCAGCTTACACAAAAAACGACAGGGGGCGGACACTGAAGCTTTCTTT
TRBV13	TRBJ1-2	.	.	CASIPKTRFGYTF	TGTGCCAGCATCCCGAAGACGCGGTTCGGCTACACCTTC
TRBV20-1	TRBJ2-5	.	.	CSARDLWTQYF	TGCAGTGCTAGAGATCTTTGGACCCAGTACTTC
TRBV7-9	TRBJ2-3	.	.	CASSPERVSTDTQYF	TGTGCCAGCAGCCCCGAGCGAGTTAGCACAGATACGCAGTATTTT
TRBV7-3	TRBJ1-1	.	.	CASSKQGGLNTEAFF	TGTGCCAGCAGCAAACAGGGCGGGCTGAACACTGAAGCTTTCTTT